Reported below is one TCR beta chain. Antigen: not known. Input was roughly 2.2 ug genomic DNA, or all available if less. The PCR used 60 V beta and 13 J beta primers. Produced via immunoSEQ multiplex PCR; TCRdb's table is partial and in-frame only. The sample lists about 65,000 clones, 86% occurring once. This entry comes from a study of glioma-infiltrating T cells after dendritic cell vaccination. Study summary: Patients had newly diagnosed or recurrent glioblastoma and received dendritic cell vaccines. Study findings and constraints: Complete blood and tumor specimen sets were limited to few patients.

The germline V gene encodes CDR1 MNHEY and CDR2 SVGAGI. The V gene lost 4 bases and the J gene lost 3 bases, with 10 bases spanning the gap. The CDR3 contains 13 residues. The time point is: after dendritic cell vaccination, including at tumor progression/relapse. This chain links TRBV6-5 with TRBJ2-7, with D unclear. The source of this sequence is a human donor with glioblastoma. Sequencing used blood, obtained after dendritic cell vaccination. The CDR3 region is CASSSRENYEQYF. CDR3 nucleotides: TGTGCCAGCAGTTCCCGCGAGAACTACGAGCAGTACTTC.